The 12 T cell receptor beta chains below all came from one sample that was sequenced in a study of response to subunit inactivated influenza vaccine. MiXCR was run by TCRdb on the RT-PCR reads, yielding one entry per CDR3 protein. Among more than 600,000 distinct CDR3 sequences listed, roughly 20% were seen once. The sample was PBMCs from blood, taken roughly 5 days after vaccination. All receptors come from a man between 50 and 59 years old who received an inactivated influenza vaccine.

This clonotype was observed a few times. V and J are TRBV9 and TRBJ1-2; 8 nucleotides line up with TRBD1. The V and J ends lost 3 bases and 3 bases, in that order; junction bases with no gene match: 7. The CDR3 is 15 residues long. CDR1 is SGDLS, CDR2 YYNGEE, per germline. The CDR3 loop is CASSGLRGRDYGYTF. The CDR3 coding sequence is TGTGCCAGCAGCGGACTCAGGGGGCGCGACTATGGCTACACCTTC.

The J gene is TRBJ1-6, the V gene TRBV7-2, with unresolved D. With 4 bases removed from V and 7 bases from J, the gap between germline ends came to 2 bases. Germline V gene lookup returns CDR1 SGHTA and CDR2 FQGNSA. This CDR3 is built from 11 residues. The CDR3 bases are TGTGCCAGCAGCTACAATTCACCCCTCCACTTT. Protein: CASSYNSPLHF.

This clonotype showed up just a few times. This chain uses TRBV5-5 with TRBJ1-2; 9 bases agree with TRBD1. Germline lookup yields CDR1 SGHKS and CDR2 YYEKEE (reference sequence). Trimming cost V 3 bases and J 8 bases; bases outside gene matches: 20. This CDR3 comprises 18 residues. CDR3 in amino acids: CASSSPRTGDSLTRGYTF. In DNA form, the CDR3 reads TGTGCCAGCAGCTCCCCCCGGACAGGGGATTCCCTCACGCGGGGCTACACCTTC.

This clonotype occurred a few times. CDR3 DNA sequence: TGTGCCAGCAGCCAAGGACAGGGCAGGGGGAGGGCAGATACGCAGTATTTT. Translation: CASSQGQGRGRADTQYF. The rearrangement links TRBV3-1 to TRBJ2-3; D assignment may be TRBD1 or TRBD2 (7 bases each). There are 17 residues in the CDR3. Germline CDR1 LGHDT, CDR2 YNNKEL (reference sequence). Between the trimmed V and J ends, which lost 1 base and 4 bases, there was a span of 18 bases.

The rearrangement links TRBV15 to TRBJ2-7; TRBD2 agrees at 9 bases. Trimming took 1 base from V and 7 from J; bases not matched to a gene: 8. The CDR3 has 15 residues. Germline V CDR1 and CDR2: LNHNV, YYDKDF (reference sequence). The CDR3 here is CATSRVGSGGREQYF. DNA for the CDR3: TGTGCCACCAGCAGAGTTGGTAGCGGGGGCCGGGAGCAGTACTTC.

V is TRBV9 and J is TRBJ2-7, with D perhaps assigned TRBD1 or TRBD2 (5 bases each). The germline V gene encodes CDR1 SGDLS and CDR2 YYNGEE. This CDR3 contains 16 residues. V lost 2 bases and J 5 bases, leaving 20 bases between the germline ends. For the CDR3, the DNA is TGTGCCAGCAGCGTGAGACCGGGACCCTCCGTCCACGAGCAGTACTTC. It yields the protein CASSVRPGPSVHEQYF.

The V call is TRBV10-3, the J call TRBJ2-1; 8 bases agree with TRBD2. The germline V gene has CDR1 ENHRY and CDR2 SYGVKD. V lost 4 bases and J lost 6; bases outside the gene matches: 2. This CDR3 is 13 amino acids long. The CDR3 region is CAISATSGNEQFF. The CDR3 DNA sequence: TGTGCCATCAGTGCAACTAGCGGCAATGAGCAGTTCTTC.

V usage is TRBV28 and J usage is TRBJ2-7, with D perhaps matching TRBD1 (6 bases). The CDR3 is 14 residues long. Trimming removed 6 bases from V and 0 bases from J, with 12 bases in between. CDR1 and CDR2 from the germline V gene are MDHEN and SYDVKM. The CDR3 DNA reads TGTGCCAGCAGACAGGGCCTAAGCTCCTACGAGCAGTACTTC. Its translation is CASRQGLSSYEQYF.

CDR3 protein: CASASQGSLNQPQHF. The CDR3 nucleotides read TGTGCCAGCGCGTCACAGGGTTCACTAAACCAGCCCCAGCATTTT. V and J are TRBV7-2 and TRBJ1-5; tentatively, D is TRBD1 (6 bases). Germline V gene sequence: CDR1 SGHTA, CDR2 FQGNSA. This CDR3 contains 15 residues. V shed 8 bases and J shed 7 bases, with 21 bases lying between them.

V usage is TRBV4-2 and J usage is TRBJ1-6, with TRBD1 as a possible D gene (6 bases). With 0 bases removed from V and 14 bases from J, the gap between germline ends came to 23 bases. The CDR3 length is 17 residues. CDR1 is LGHNA and CDR2 is YNFKEQ in the germline V gene. The CDR3 nucleotides read TGTGCCAGCAGCCAAGATCTGGTGGCAGGGGACGGGGCCACCCTCCACTTT. Encoded protein: CASSQDLVAGDGATLHF.

This clonotype was seen only a few times. This sequence joins TRBV20-1 and TRBJ2-1; maybe TRBD1 (5 bases). The CDR3 is 16 residues long. Germline loops: CDR1 DFQATT, CDR2 SNEGSKA (reference sequence). With 0 bases removed from V and 0 bases from J, the gap between germline ends came to 12 bases. The CDR3 DNA is TGCAGTGCTAGAGATCTTGACAGTAACTCCTACAATGAGCAGTTCTTC. The encoded protein is CSARDLDSNSYNEQFF.

The rearrangement links TRBV20-1 to TRBJ2-3; TRBD2 might be the D (6 bases). The CDR3 runs to 13 residues. V was shortened by 5 bases and J by 3 bases, with 12 bases between the two germline ends. In germline, CDR1 is DFQATT, CDR2 SNEGSKA (reference sequence). The CDR3 coding sequence is TGCAGTGCTCCCGCGGGAAGAACAGATACGCAGTATTTT. Its protein is CSAPAGRTDTQYF.